These 17 T cell receptor beta chains originate from one sample sequenced in a study of shared clonotypes between healthy human individuals. Libraries were prepared by immunoSEQ multiplex PCR; TCRdb keeps only in-frame clonotypes and omits some of them. The table lists fewer than 3 million clones, roughly 90% of them singletons, with about 0.36% in the top ten. Sequences were obtained from naive CD4+ T cells from PBMCs. Subset given: CD45RA+ positively selected. The receptors stem from a man younger than 35 in good health. Some clones in this sample may be carry-over from other donors' samples.

The chain carries TRBV14 and TRBJ2-5; the D gene could be TRBD1 or TRBD2 (6 bases each). This CDR3 contains 17 residues. V was shortened by 0 bases and J by 7 bases, with 21 bases between the two germline ends. Germline CDR1 SGHDN, CDR2 FVKESK. The CDR3 here is CASSQDGSGGATGTQYF. CDR3 sequence (DNA): TGTGCCAGCAGCCAAGATGGTTCCGGGGGCGCAACAGGGACCCAGTACTTC.

J is TRBJ2-1 and V is TRBV7-8; no firm D call. Germline V lookup: CDR1 SGHVS, CDR2 FQNEAQ. The germline V and J ends were trimmed by 1 base and 7 bases, with 11 bases remaining between them. The CDR3 consists of 14 residues. The CDR3 loop is CASSLGLFGNEQFF. The CDR3 nucleotides are TGTGCCAGCAGCTTAGGTTTGTTCGGTAATGAGCAGTTCTTC.

CDR3 sequence (DNA): TGTGCCAGCAGCCAGGACAGGCCTAGGACCCAGTACTTC. Amino acid sequence: CASSQDRPRTQYF. The chain employs TRBV7-6 and TRBJ2-5; 7 bases are a match to TRBD1. The V gene end was trimmed by 5 bases and the J gene end by 7 bases; junction bases not matched to a gene: 7. From germline, CDR1 is SGHVS and CDR2 FNYEAQ. The CDR3 consists of 13 residues.

This chain links TRBV2 with TRBJ2-2, with D possibly matching TRBD1 (5 bases). V was shortened by 8 bases and J by 2 bases, with 12 bases between the two germline ends. The CDR3 has 14 amino acids. Germline loops: CDR1 SNHLY, CDR2 FYNNEI. CDR3 bases: TGTGCCAGCTTAGGACATTCCAACACCGGGGAGCTGTTTTTT. This gives the protein CASLGHSNTGELFF.

The chain carries TRBV5-1 and TRBJ2-1; TRBD2 matches at 10 bases. Looked up from germline, CDR1 is SGHRS and CDR2 is YFSETQ. Trimming removed 3 bases from V and 5 bases from J; junction bases left unmatched: 5. The CDR3 extends over 15 amino acids. In DNA form, the CDR3 reads TGCGCCAGCAGCTCTCTAGCGGGAGTACACAATGAGCAGTTCTTC. Translated, it gives CASSSLAGVHNEQFF.

V usage is TRBV28 and J usage is TRBJ1-1, with D uncertain. Looked up from germline, CDR1 is MDHEN and CDR2 is SYDVKM. V was clipped by 5 bases and J by 1 base, with 14 bases between them. The CDR3 is 15 residues long. The CDR3 here is CASSVLGLWNTEAFF. The CDR3 DNA reads TGTGCCAGCAGTGTCCTTGGCCTTTGGAACACTGAAGCTTTCTTT.

This clone was counted once. Different DNA sequences within this sample yield the same CDR3. The chain couples TRBV5-1 to TRBJ2-3; 11 nucleotides agree with TRBD1. In germline, CDR1 is SGHRS, CDR2 YFSETQ. This CDR3 contains 14 residues. Germline trimming cut 3 bases from V and 4 bases from J; bases unmatched to any gene: 1. The DNA for the CDR3 is TGCGCCAGCAGCTCGGGACAGGGGGCAGATACGCAGTATTTT. This codes for CASSSGQGADTQYF.

The gene calls are TRBV19 and TRBJ2-3; 8 bases are a match to TRBD2. The V gene end was trimmed by 6 bases and the J gene end by 8 bases; junction bases not matched to a gene: 10. The CDR3 has 14 residues. The germline CDR1 and CDR2 sequences are LNHDA and SQIVND (reference sequence). The CDR3 region is CASSPSGGGRTQYF. The CDR3 DNA reads as TGTGCCAGTAGCCCATCGGGGGGGGGTCGTACGCAGTATTTT.

The genes are TRBV25-1 and TRBJ1-5; perhaps TRBD1 as D (5 bases). V lost 4 bases and J lost 7, with 14 bases in between. Germline CDR1 is MGHDK and CDR2 is SYGVNS. The CDR3 is made up of 14 amino acids. CDR3 protein: CASSGRQGGQPQHF. Here the CDR3 DNA reads TGTGCCAGCAGTGGAAGGCAGGGCGGGCAGCCCCAGCATTTT.

The chain uses TRBV25-1 and TRBJ2-2, with 7 bases that match TRBD1. Trimming removed 6 bases from V and 4 bases from J; junction bases left unmatched: 5. CDR1 and CDR2 from the germline V gene are MGHDK and SYGVNS. CDR3 size: 14 residues. The CDR3 here is CASRRQGTTGELFF. CDR3 coding DNA: TGTGCCAGCAGACGACAGGGTACCACCGGGGAGCTGTTTTTT.

J is TRBJ2-7 and V is TRBV7-3; a possible D gene is TRBD2 (6 bases). V was clipped by 3 bases and J by 0 bases, with 15 bases between them. The CDR3 spans 16 residues. Germline CDR1 is SGHTA and CDR2 is FQGTGA. The chain's CDR3 is CASSLPTEGTSYEQYF. The CDR3 coding sequence is TGTGCCAGCAGCTTGCCAACGGAGGGCACCTCCTACGAGCAGTACTTC.

The table lists this clone with a count of one. This chain uses TRBV28 with TRBJ2-2; 7 nucleotides match TRBD2. The CDR3 runs 17 residues. Germline CDR1 and CDR2: MDHEN and SYDVKM. V gave up 4 bases and J gave up 3 bases; unmatched junction bases: 11. CDR3 residues: CASSSPEWREYTGELFF. The DNA for the CDR3 is TGTGCCAGCAGTTCGCCCGAGTGGCGGGAGTACACCGGGGAGCTGTTTTTT.

This clone appeared a single time. This chain joins TRBV29-1 and TRBJ2-3; TRBD2 is a possible D gene (7 bases). This CDR3 spans 16 amino acids. Germline CDR1 SQVTM, CDR2 ANQGSEA. With 8 bases removed from V and 3 bases from J, the gap between germline ends came to 24 bases. CDR3: CSTSSPGGRGTDTQYF. The CDR3 nucleotides are TGCAGCACATCTTCACCCGGGGGGAGGGGGACAGATACGCAGTATTTT.

The genes are TRBV11-1 and TRBJ1-3; 8 positions agree with TRBD1. The germline CDR1 and CDR2 sequences are SGHAT and FQDESV (reference sequence). With 5 bases clipped from V and 5 bases from J, the junction kept 5 bases outside the gene matches. The CDR3 sequence is 14 residues long. The CDR3 DNA is TGTGCCAGCAGCCCCGGGACAGGAAGAAACACCATATATTTT. Residues: CASSPGTGRNTIYF.

The V gene is TRBV19, the J gene TRBJ2-7; D not certain. V lost 2 bases, J lost 0 bases, and 8 bases lay in between. Germline V gives CDR1 LNHDA, CDR2 SQIVND (reference sequence). This CDR3 is built from 14 residues. CDR3 in DNA: TGTGCCAGTAGTATACGGACCAGCTCCTACGAGCAGTACTTC. Encoded protein: CASSIRTSSYEQYF.

About this clone: The missing conserved phenylalanine or tryptophan at the end of this CDR3 makes a read error likely. The DNA is left out, because the CDR3 cannot be placed on it with certainty; the CDR3 is given as TCRdb lists it. The V gene is TRBV27, the J gene TRBJ1-5; the tabulated D call, TRBD1, remains unverified against the DNA. The CDR3 length is 11 residues, termini included. Germline-derived CDR1 and CDR2 are MNHEY and SMNVEV (reference sequence). CDR3 residues: CASRAGQGNRV.

CDR3 sequence reads: CASSLGQALVEKLFF. Here the CDR3 DNA reads TGCGCCAGCAGCCTGGGACAGGCGCTTGTTGAAAAACTGTTTTTT. The chain uses TRBV5-1 and TRBJ1-4, with 8 bases identical to TRBD1. V trimming: 4 bases; J trimming: 7 bases; junction bases outside the gene matches: 9. This CDR3 has 15 amino acids. Germline V gene data show CDR1 as SGHRS and CDR2 as YFSETQ.